This TCR beta chain derives from a study of blood T cell repertoires in COVID-19. Study overall: The study drew acute and convalescent COVID-19 samples from the United States, Italy and Spain. Sources were T cells, B-cell-depleted T cells, or PBMCs; the material itself was cDNA or gDNA.

The V segment lost 5 bases and the J segment 0 bases; nucleotides outside the gene matches: 4. The CDR3 has 14 amino acids. Germline assignment: CDR1 SGHRS and CDR2 YFSETQ. Sequencing used immunoSEQ multiplex PCR; TCRdb keeps in-frame clones, though not all of them. The data contain about 190,000 clones, 85% to 90% of them singletons. This TCR was recovered from a man aged 50-59 years with acute or convalescent COVID-19. This chain connects TRBV5-1 to TRBJ2-7; the match to TRBD2 covers 8 bases. Sequencing was carried out using peripheral blood. The chain's CDR3 is CASRVTSDSYEQYF. CDR3 nucleotide sequence: TGCGCCAGCAGGGTGACTAGCGACTCCTACGAGCAGTACTTC.